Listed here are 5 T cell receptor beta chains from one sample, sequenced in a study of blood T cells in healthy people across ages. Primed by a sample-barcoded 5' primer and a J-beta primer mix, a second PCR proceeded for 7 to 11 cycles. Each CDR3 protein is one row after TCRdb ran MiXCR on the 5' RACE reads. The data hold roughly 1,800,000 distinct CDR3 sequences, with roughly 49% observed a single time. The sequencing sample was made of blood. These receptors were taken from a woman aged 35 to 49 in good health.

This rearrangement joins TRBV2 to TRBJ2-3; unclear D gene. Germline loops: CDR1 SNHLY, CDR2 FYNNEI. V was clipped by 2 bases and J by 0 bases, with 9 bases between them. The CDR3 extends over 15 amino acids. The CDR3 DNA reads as TGTGCCAGCAGTGAAAAGTTATTGAGCACAGATACGCAGTATTTT. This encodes CASSEKLLSTDTQYF.

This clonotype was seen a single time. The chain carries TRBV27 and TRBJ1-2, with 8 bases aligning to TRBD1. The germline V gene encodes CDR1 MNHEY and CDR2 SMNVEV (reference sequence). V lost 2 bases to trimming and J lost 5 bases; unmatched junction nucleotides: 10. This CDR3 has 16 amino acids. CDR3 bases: TGTGCCAGCAGTTTAGGGCGGGACAGGCGAAATTATGGCTACACCTTC. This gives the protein CASSLGRDRRNYGYTF.

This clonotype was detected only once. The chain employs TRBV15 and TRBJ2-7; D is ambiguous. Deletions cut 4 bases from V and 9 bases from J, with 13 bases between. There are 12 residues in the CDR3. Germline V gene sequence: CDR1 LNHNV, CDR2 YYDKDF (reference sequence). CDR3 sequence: CATSKAVGAQYF. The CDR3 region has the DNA TGTGCCACCAGCAAGGCCGTCGGCGCGCAGTACTTC.

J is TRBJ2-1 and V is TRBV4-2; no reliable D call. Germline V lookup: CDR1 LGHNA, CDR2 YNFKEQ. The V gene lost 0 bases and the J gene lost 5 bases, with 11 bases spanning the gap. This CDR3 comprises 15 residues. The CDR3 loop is CASSQDVGTNNEQFF. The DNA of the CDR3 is TGTGCCAGCAGCCAAGATGTCGGCACCAACAATGAGCAGTTCTTC.

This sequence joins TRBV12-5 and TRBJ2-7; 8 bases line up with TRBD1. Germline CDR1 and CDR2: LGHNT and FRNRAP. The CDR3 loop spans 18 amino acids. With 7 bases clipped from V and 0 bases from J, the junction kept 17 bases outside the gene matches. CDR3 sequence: CASVPPGQESLVSYEQYF. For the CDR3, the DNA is TGTGCTAGTGTCCCACCGGGACAGGAATCTCTCGTCTCCTACGAGCAGTACTTC.